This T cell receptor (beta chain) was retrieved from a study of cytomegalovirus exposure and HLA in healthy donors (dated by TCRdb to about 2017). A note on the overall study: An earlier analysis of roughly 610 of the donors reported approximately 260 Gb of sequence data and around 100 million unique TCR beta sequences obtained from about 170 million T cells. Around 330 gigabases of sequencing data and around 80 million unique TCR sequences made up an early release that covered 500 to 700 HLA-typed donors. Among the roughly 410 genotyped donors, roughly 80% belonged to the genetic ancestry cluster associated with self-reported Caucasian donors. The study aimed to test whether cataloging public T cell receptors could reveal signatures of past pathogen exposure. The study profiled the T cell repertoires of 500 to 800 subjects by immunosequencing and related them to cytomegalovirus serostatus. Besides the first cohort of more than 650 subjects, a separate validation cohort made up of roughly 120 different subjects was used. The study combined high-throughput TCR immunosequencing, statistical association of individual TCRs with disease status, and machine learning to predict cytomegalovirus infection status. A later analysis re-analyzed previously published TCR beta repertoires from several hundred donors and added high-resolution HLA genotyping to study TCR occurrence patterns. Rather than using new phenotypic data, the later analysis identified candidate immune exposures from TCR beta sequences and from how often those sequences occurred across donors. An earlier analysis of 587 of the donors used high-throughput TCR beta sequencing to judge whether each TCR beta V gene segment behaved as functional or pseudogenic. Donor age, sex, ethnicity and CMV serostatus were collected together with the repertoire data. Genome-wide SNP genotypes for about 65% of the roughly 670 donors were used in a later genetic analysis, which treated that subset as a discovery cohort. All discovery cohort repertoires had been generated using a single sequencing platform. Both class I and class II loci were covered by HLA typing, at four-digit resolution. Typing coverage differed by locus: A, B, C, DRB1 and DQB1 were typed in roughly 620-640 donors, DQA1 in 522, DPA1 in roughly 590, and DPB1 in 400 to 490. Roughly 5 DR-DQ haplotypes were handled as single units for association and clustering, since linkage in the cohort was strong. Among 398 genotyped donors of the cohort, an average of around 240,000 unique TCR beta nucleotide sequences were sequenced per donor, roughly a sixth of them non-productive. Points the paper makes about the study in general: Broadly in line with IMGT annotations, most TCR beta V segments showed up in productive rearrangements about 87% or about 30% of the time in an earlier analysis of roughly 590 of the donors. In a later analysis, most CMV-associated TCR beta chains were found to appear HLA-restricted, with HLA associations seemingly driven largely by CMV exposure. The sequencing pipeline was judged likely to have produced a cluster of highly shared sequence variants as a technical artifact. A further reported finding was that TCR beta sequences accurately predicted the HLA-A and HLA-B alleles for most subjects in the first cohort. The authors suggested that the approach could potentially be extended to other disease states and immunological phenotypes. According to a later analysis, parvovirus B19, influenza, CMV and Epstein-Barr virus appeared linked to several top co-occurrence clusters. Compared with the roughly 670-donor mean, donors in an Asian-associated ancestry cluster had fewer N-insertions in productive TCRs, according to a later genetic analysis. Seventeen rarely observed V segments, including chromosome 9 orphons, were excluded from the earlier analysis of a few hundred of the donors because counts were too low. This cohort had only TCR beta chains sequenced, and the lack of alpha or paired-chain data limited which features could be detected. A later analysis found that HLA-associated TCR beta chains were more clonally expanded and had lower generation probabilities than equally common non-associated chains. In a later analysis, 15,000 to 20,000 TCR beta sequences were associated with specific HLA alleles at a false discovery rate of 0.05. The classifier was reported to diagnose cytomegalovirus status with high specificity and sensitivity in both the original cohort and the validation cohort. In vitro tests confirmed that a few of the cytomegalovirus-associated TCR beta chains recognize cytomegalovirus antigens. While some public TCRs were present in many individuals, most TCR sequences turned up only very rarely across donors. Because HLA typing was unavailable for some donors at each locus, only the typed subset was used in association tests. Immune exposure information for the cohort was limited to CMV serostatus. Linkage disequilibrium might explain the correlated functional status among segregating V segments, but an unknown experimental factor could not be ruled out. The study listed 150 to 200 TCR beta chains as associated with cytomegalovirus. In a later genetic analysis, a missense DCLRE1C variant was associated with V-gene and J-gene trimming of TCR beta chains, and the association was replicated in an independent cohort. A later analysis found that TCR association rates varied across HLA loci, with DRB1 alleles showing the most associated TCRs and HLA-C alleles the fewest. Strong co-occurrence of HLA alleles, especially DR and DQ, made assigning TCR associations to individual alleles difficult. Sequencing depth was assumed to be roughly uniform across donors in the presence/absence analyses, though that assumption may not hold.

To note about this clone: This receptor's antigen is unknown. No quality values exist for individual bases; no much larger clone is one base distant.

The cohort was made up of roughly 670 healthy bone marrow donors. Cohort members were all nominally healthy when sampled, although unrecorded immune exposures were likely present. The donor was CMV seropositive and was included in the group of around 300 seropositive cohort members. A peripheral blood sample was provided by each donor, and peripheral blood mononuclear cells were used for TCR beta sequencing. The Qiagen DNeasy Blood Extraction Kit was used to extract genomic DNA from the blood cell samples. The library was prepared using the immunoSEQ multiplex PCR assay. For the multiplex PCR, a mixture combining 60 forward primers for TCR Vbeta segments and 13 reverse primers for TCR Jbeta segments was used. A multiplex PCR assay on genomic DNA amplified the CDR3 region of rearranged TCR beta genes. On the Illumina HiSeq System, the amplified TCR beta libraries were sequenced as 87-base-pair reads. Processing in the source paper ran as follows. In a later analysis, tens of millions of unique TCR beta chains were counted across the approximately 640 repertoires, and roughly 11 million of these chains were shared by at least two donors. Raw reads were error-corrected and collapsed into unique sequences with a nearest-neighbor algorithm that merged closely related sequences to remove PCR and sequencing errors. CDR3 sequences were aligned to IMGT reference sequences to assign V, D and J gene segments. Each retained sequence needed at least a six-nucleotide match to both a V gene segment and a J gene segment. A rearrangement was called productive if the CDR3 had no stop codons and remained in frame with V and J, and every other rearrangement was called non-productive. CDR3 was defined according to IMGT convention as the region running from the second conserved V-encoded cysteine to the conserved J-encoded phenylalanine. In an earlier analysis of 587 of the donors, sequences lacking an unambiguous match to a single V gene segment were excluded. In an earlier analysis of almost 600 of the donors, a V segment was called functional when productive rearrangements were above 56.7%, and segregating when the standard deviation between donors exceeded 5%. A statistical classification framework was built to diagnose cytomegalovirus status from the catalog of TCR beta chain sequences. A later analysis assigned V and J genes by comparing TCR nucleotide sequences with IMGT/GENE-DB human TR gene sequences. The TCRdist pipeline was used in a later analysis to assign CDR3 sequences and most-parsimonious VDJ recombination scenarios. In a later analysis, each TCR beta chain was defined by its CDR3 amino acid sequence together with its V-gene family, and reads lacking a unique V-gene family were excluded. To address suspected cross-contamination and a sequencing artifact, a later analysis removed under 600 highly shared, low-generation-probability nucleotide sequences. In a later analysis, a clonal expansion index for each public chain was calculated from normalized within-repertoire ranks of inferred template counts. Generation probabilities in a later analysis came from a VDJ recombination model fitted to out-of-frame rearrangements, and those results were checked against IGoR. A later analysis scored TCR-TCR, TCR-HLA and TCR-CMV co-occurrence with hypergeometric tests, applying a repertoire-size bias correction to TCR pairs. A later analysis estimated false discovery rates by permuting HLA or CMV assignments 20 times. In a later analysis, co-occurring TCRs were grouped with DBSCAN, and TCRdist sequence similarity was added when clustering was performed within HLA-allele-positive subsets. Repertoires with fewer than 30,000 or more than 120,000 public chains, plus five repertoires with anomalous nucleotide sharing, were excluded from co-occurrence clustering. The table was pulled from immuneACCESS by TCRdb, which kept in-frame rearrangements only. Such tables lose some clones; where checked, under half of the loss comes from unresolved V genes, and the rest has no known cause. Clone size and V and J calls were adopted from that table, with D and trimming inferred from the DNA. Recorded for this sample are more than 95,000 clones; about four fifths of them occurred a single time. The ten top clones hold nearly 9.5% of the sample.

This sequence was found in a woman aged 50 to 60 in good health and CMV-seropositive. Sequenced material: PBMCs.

The bases read TGTGCCAGCAGTGAAAACAGGGCCTTAAATGAAAAACTGTTTTTT. Its protein product is CASSENRALNEKLFF. The receptor chain draws on TRBV2 and TRBJ1-4; the D gene is possibly TRBD1, with 6 bases matching. The germline V gene specifies SNHLY as CDR1 and FYNNEI as CDR2. The CDR3 runs 15 amino acids, cysteine and phenylalanine included. This entry keeps only the CDR3 DNA: 45 bases, framed from base 1. V is pared back by 2 bases and J by 5 bases, with 12 bases lying between the germline termini.